Presented here are 2 T cell receptor beta chains from one specimen sequenced in a study of OX40 agonist ivuxolimab in advanced cancers. The protocol was immunoSEQ multiplex PCR, while the TCRdb copy is restricted to in-frame clones and leaves out a portion. Of under 150,000 clones in the sample, just over 90% were seen once. The material sequenced was CD4+ or CD8+ T cells sorted from blood, taken in a trial of the OX40 agonist ivuxolimab. The receptors were gathered from an adult with an advanced solid tumor such as melanoma, head and neck, liver or kidney cancer.

The chain has TRBV7-9 and TRBJ2-7; 9 bases line up with TRBD2. The trim removed 5 bases at V and 2 bases at J, leaving 13 bases unmatched. Germline lookup yields CDR1 SEHNR and CDR2 FQNEAQ (reference sequence). This CDR3 comprises 17 residues. CDR3 protein: CASSPNLSGGLPYEQYF. The CDR3 DNA sequence: TGTGCCAGCAGCCCCAATCTTAGCGGGGGCCTCCCCTACGAGCAGTACTTC.

The rearrangement uses TRBV6-5 and TRBJ1-5; the match to TRBD1 covers 7 bases. There are 14 residues in the CDR3. V lost 5 bases to trimming and J lost 2 bases; unmatched junction nucleotides: 3. Per germline, CDR1 MNHEY and CDR2 SVGAGI. The CDR3 coding sequence is TGTGCCAGCAGTGACAGGGCCGGCAATCAGCCCCAGCATTTT. The encoded protein is CASSDRAGNQPQHF.